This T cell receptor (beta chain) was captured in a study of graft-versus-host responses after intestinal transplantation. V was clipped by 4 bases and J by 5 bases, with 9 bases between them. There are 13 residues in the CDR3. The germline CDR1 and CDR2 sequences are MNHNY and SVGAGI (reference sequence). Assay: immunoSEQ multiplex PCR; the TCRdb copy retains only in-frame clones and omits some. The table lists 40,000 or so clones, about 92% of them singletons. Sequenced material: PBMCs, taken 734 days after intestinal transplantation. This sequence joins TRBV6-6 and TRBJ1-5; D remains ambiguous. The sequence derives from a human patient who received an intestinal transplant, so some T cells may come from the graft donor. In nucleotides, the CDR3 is TGTGCCAGCAGTTTGGAGGTGGATCAGCCCCAGCATTTT. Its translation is CASSLEVDQPQHF.